The sequence of this T cell receptor (beta chain) was determined in a study of blood T cell repertoires in COVID-19. CDR3 length equals 15 residues. CDR1 and CDR2 from the germline V gene are SGHRS and YFSETQ. V lost 2 bases, J lost 1 base, and 13 bases lay in between. Sequenced by immunoSEQ multiplex PCR; TCRdb stores in-frame clones only, minus some. The sample holds 300,000 to 400,000 clones, about nine tenths seen once. This chain uses TRBV5-1 with TRBJ2-7, with D perhaps TRBD1 (6 bases). The sample taken for sequencing was PBMCs or T cells enriched from blood (not recorded which). This TCR was recovered from a man between 60 and 75 years old who had recovered from COVID-19. The chain's CDR3 is CASSLGSGQSYEQYF. CDR3 in DNA: TGCGCCAGCAGCTTAGGGTCAGGACAGTCCTACGAGCAGTACTTC.